This TCR beta chain came from a study of regulatory T cells in long-lasting Graves disease. Time point in this sample: persistent/refractory GD, antithyroid drugs over 5 years with positive TRAb. RNA extracted from PBMCs served as the sequencing template. In its sample, this clonotype was seen many times. The antigen is not known. Broader study findings: Persistent disease preferred TRBV28, TRBJ1-2 and TRBJ2-5.

Construction of TCR beta libraries relied on iRepertoire HTBI primers and on Arm-PCR targeting CDR3 regions. TCRdb re-called the multiplex PCR reads with MiXCR, one entry per CDR3 protein. The repertoire holds more than 350,000 distinct CDR3 sequences, roughly 21% seen once, with 13% to 15% in the top ten. The CDR3 spans 13 residues. V gave up 3 bases and J gave up 5 bases, with 7 bases separating them. The material was peripheral blood mononuclear cells (PBMCs), obtained when the disease was refractory, from a patient treated with antithyroid drugs. The source of this sequence is a female donor with Graves disease. V gene TRBV12-3 or TRBV12-4 combines with J gene TRBJ1-4; maybe TRBD1 (5 bases). The CDR3 DNA sequence: TGTGCCAGCAGTTTTGAGGGGAATGAAAAACTGTTTTTT. Protein sequence: CASSFEGNEKLFF.